Presented here are 8 T cell receptor beta chains from one specimen sequenced in a study of control samples from healthy donors and cancer patients. Clones were read by immunoSEQ multiplex PCR, and TCRdb kept only the in-frame ones, dropping some. The sample records about 160,000 clones, approximately 94% being singletons. Specimen: PBMCs. The receptors were gathered from a man aged 60-69 years with colorectal cancer.

The chain couples TRBV11-1 to TRBJ2-3; 12 bases are a match to TRBD2. V trimming: 6 bases; J trimming: 6 bases; junction bases outside the gene matches: 4. CDR3 size: 14 residues. Germline assignment: CDR1 SGHAT and CDR2 FQDESV (reference sequence). As DNA, the CDR3 is TGTGCCAGCAGATCTAGCGGGGGGGCCGATACGCAGTATTTT. Translation: CASRSSGGADTQYF.

This chain connects TRBV5-1 to TRBJ1-1; D is ambiguous. This CDR3 has 14 amino acids. V was cut by 0 bases and J by 1 base, with 7 bases left in between. The germline gives CDR1 SGHRS, CDR2 YFSETQ. The CDR3 loop reads CASSLARTNTEAFF. Written as DNA, the CDR3 is TGCGCCAGCAGCTTGGCCCGGACGAACACTGAAGCTTTCTTT. Looking up the rest from reference TRBV5-1 and TRBJ1-1 gives the full variable domain: KAGVTQTPRYLIKTRGQQVTLSCSPISGHRSVSWYQQTPGQGLQFLFEYFSETQRNKGNFPGRFSGRQFSNSRSEMNVSTLELGDSALYLCASSLARTNTEAFFGQGTRLTVV.

The chain carries TRBV18 and TRBJ2-7; 9 bases fit TRBD1. From germline, CDR1 is KGHSH and CDR2 LQKENI. The CDR3 has 15 residues. Trimming cost V 0 bases and J 5 bases; bases outside gene matches: 5. For the CDR3, the DNA is TGTGCCAGCTCACCACCCTCACAGGGGGCGGACGAGCAGTACTTC. It is translated as CASSPPSQGADEQYF.

This chain links TRBV7-9 with TRBJ1-2; 10 nucleotides match TRBD1. V lost 5 bases, J lost 7 bases, and 10 bases stayed unmatched. Germline values: CDR1 SEHNR, CDR2 FQNEAQ (reference sequence). The length of the CDR3 is 15 residues. CDR3 bases: TGTGCCAGCAGCCCCCTAGTGGACAGGGGGATTGGCTACACCTTC. This encodes CASSPLVDRGIGYTF.

The V gene is TRBV5-6, the J gene TRBJ2-2; 15 bases line up with TRBD2. Germline V CDR1 and CDR2: SGHDT, YYEEEE. V dropped 7 bases and J dropped 5; count of bases not matched to a gene: 9. This CDR3 spans 17 amino acids. The CDR3 sequence: CASHLLGTSGGTGELFF. The CDR3 bases are TGTGCCAGCCACCTATTAGGGACTAGCGGGGGGACCGGGGAGCTGTTTTTT. Complete variable domain (other parts from reference TRBV5-6 and TRBJ2-2): DAGVTQSPTHLIKTRGQQVTLRCSPKSGHDTVSWYQQALGQGPQFIFQYYEEEERQRGNFPDRFSGHQFPNYSSELNVNALLLGDSALYLCASHLLGTSGGTGELFFGEGSRLTVL.

The V call is TRBV19, the J call TRBJ2-1; 8 bases align to TRBD1. The CDR3 is made up of 14 amino acids. CDR1 and CDR2 from the germline V gene are LNHDA and SQIVND (reference sequence). With V trimmed by 5 bases and J by 10 bases, 10 bases remained unmatched. In DNA, the CDR3 is TGTGCCAGTAGTGGGGGGACAGGCGGAAGGGAGCAGTTCTTC. It encodes CASSGGTGGREQFF.

This sequence joins TRBV6-1 and TRBJ1-4; TRBD1 aligns across 8 bases. The CDR3 is 16 residues long. The V gene's germline CDR1 is MNHNS and CDR2 SASEGT. The V and J ends lost 2 bases and 6 bases, in that order; junction bases with no gene match: 8. CDR3 nucleotides: TGTGCCAGCAGTGAAAACCCCAGGGGGCGGGATGAAAAACTGTTTTTT. Amino acids: CASSENPRGRDEKLFF.

V gene TRBV4-1 combines with J gene TRBJ2-7; the D gene is possibly TRBD1 (5 bases). V was clipped by 4 bases and J by 9 bases, with 19 bases between them. Germline assignment: CDR1 MGHRA and CDR2 YSYEKL. This CDR3 has 14 amino acids. Written as DNA, the CDR3 is TGCGCCAGCAGCCGACTGACTGGCGTTAGGGGGCAGTACTTC. It translates to CASSRLTGVRGQYF.